The 19 T cell receptor beta chains in this list originate from one sample, sequenced in a study of graft-versus-host responses after intestinal transplantation. Graft specimens yielded both intraepithelial and lamina propria lymphocytes. Some clones are missing from TCRdb's copy, which holds only in-frame ones; the method was immunoSEQ multiplex PCR. The data contain roughly 15,000 clones, 74% of them singletons. This specimen consisted of ileum tissue, obtained 16 days after intestinal transplant. These receptors were taken from a human patient who received an intestinal transplant, so some T cells may come from the graft donor.

J is TRBJ2-7 and V is TRBV5-4; 15 bases line up with TRBD2. Germline CDR1 and CDR2: SGHNT and YYREEE (reference sequence). There are 15 residues in the CDR3. J was trimmed by 4 bases and V by 2 bases; bases with no gene match: 1. The CDR3 DNA sequence: TGTGCCAGCAGCTTAGGACTAGCGGGAGGGTACGAGCAGTACTTC. Translating it yields CASSLGLAGGYEQYF.

The gene calls are TRBV27 and TRBJ2-2, with D hard to call. Germline values: CDR1 MNHEY, CDR2 SMNVEV (reference sequence). V shed 5 bases and J shed 6 bases, with 10 bases lying between them. This CDR3 has 13 amino acids. As DNA, the CDR3 is TGTGCCAGCAGTGTAATCAGATCCGGGGAGCTGTTTTTT. It codes for CASSVIRSGELFF.

The V call is TRBV29-1, the J call TRBJ1-1; possibly TRBD1 for D (6 bases). Looked up from germline, CDR1 is SQVTM and CDR2 is ANQGSEA. Trimming cost V 7 bases and J 8 bases, with 14 bases left between them. CDR3 size: 11 residues. CDR3 residues: CSAARQAEAFF. CDR3 in DNA: TGCAGCGCGGCCCGACAGGCAGAAGCTTTCTTT.

The J gene is TRBJ1-2, the V gene TRBV4-1; D is perhaps TRBD1 (5 bases). Trimming left V 1 base short and J 4 bases short, with 16 bases between. Germline loops: CDR1 MGHRA, CDR2 YSYEKL. This CDR3 is 16 amino acids long. The CDR3 DNA is TGCGCCAGCAGCCAAGCCGCAGGGAACTTACCCTATGGCTACACCTTC. This codes for CASSQAAGNLPYGYTF.

This rearrangement joins TRBV18 to TRBJ2-7; TRBD1 matches 7 bases. Trimming took 3 bases from V and 4 from J; bases not matched to a gene: 6. The CDR3 contains 14 residues. Germline V gives CDR1 KGHSH, CDR2 LQKENI. CDR3 residues: CASSPGQFPYEQYF. For the CDR3, the DNA is TGTGCCAGCTCACCGGGACAGTTCCCTTACGAGCAGTACTTC.

This clone was recorded a few times. The V call is TRBV5-4, the J call TRBJ1-2, with 8 bases matching TRBD1. Germline V CDR1 and CDR2: SGHNT, YYREEE (reference sequence). This CDR3 is built from 16 residues. J lost 4 bases, V lost 7 bases, and 15 bases had no gene match. CDR3 protein: CASGRNPGQVTYGYTF. CDR3 coding DNA: TGTGCCAGCGGCCGAAACCCGGGACAGGTGACCTATGGCTACACCTTC.

About this clone: Other DNA sequences within the sample encode an identical CDR3. This chain uses TRBV6-5 with TRBJ2-7; weak D call: TRBD2 (6 bases). Trimming stripped 0 bases from V and 7 bases from J, with 10 bases between. Germline CDR1 reads MNHEY; CDR2 reads SVGAGI. This CDR3 comprises 13 residues. CDR3 coding DNA: TGTGCCAGCAGTTACTCGACTGCGGGGGAGCAGTACTTC. It encodes CASSYSTAGEQYF.

The rearrangement links TRBV6-5 to TRBJ2-2, with 8 nucleotides matching TRBD1. The CDR3 spans 16 residues. J was trimmed by 4 bases and V by 0 bases; bases with no gene match: 4. CDR1 is MNHEY, CDR2 SVGAGI, per germline. The CDR3 bases are TGTGCCAGCAGTTACTCCCGGACAGGGCTCACCGGGGAGCTGTTTTTT. This codes for CASSYSRTGLTGELFF.

The chain links TRBV7-9 to TRBJ2-7, with TRBD2 matching 10 bases. The germline V gene has CDR1 SEHNR and CDR2 FQNEAQ (reference sequence). The CDR3 sequence is 12 residues long. The trim removed 6 bases at V and 7 bases at J, leaving 3 bases unmatched. CDR3 sequence reads: CASSFSGGEQYF. The CDR3 nucleotides read TGTGCCAGCAGTTTTAGCGGGGGGGAGCAGTACTTC.

The chain links TRBV7-2 to TRBJ1-2; maybe TRBD1 (5 bases). V was pared by 6 bases and J by 5 bases, with 16 bases between. CDR3 size: 14 residues. CDR1 is SGHTA, CDR2 FQGNSA, per germline. The chain's CDR3 is CASRTGLAGYGYTF. In DNA form, the CDR3 reads TGTGCCAGCAGGACCGGGTTAGCAGGGTATGGCTACACCTTC.

The gene calls are TRBV18 and TRBJ1-3; perhaps TRBD1 as D (5 bases). From germline, CDR1 is KGHSH and CDR2 LQKENI. Deletions cut 6 bases from V and 1 base from J, with 19 bases between. The CDR3 sequence is 17 residues long. The CDR3 sequence is CASSRSRQGYSGNTIYF. The DNA for the CDR3 is TGTGCCAGCTCCCGGAGTCGGCAGGGCTATTCTGGAAACACCATATATTTT.

V usage is TRBV6-5 and J usage is TRBJ1-2, with TRBD1 identical over 7 bases. CDR1 is MNHEY and CDR2 is SVGAGI in the germline V gene. The CDR3 consists of 11 residues. After removal of 5 bases from V and 8 bases from J, the junction contained 2 bases not matched to a gene. This CDR3 reads CASSTGVGYTF. The CDR3 DNA is TGTGCCAGCAGTACAGGGGTGGGCTACACCTTC.

The DNA for the CDR3 is TGTGCCAGCAGCCCCCGAAAGGGACTAGTGGTAGGTGAGCAGTTCTTC. Amino acid sequence: CASSPRKGLVVGEQFF. This chain joins TRBV7-9 and TRBJ2-1; 8 bases fit TRBD2. V was pared by 5 bases and J by 9 bases, with 15 bases of the junction left unmatched. Germline V gene sequence: CDR1 SEHNR, CDR2 FQNEAQ (reference sequence). The CDR3 spans 16 residues.

This rearrangement joins TRBV2 to TRBJ2-7; TRBD1 matches 9 bases. The CDR3 runs to 16 residues. The germline CDR1 and CDR2 sequences are SNHLY and FYNNEI. Germline trimming cut 5 bases from V and 5 bases from J; bases unmatched to any gene: 13. CDR3 coding DNA: TGTGCCAGCAGTCCAGACGGGACAGGGACCCTCAACGAGCAGTACTTC. Amino acid sequence: CASSPDGTGTLNEQYF.

V is TRBV5-4 and J is TRBJ1-4, with 10 positions matching TRBD1. CDR3 length: 14 residues. Germline V gene data show CDR1 as SGHNT and CDR2 as YYREEE (reference sequence). V was clipped by 3 bases and J by 8 bases; unmatched bases: 4. For the CDR3, the DNA is TGTGCCAGCAGCTCGACAGGGGGCGAAGAAAAACTGTTTTTT. Encoded protein: CASSSTGGEEKLFF.

J is TRBJ2-5 and V is TRBV5-8, with 10 nucleotides matching TRBD1. The CDR3 totals 14 residues. V shed 0 bases and J 4 bases; nucleotides not matched to a gene: 0. The germline gives CDR1 SGHTS, CDR2 YDEGEE. CDR3 sequence: CASSLGQGAETQYF. The CDR3 DNA reads as TGTGCCAGCAGCTTGGGACAGGGGGCAGAGACCCAGTACTTC.

The chain uses TRBV6-5 and TRBJ2-7; D is possibly TRBD1 (6 bases). Per the germline V gene, CDR1 is MNHEY and CDR2 is SVGAGI. The CDR3 runs to 13 residues. The ends were cut back, 4 bases at V and 1 base at J, with 8 bases in the middle. CDR3 DNA sequence: TGTGCCAGCAGTTCCGGGACATCCTACGAGCAGTACTTC. Translated, it gives CASSSGTSYEQYF.

This chain uses TRBV25-1 with TRBJ1-4; D unclear. The germline V gene encodes CDR1 MGHDK and CDR2 SYGVNS. The CDR3 is 15 amino acids. V was clipped by 2 bases and J by 8 bases, with 15 bases between them. The CDR3 DNA sequence: TGTGCCAGCAGTGAAAGGGCGGGGAGGAACGAAAAACTGTTTTTT. Protein: CASSERAGRNEKLFF.

This clone was detected only once. The chain is built from TRBV11-2 and TRBJ2-1; 10 nucleotides line up with TRBD1. Germline CDR1 SGHAT, CDR2 FQNNGV. The V segment lost 4 bases and the J segment 7 bases; nucleotides outside the gene matches: 7. CDR3 size: 15 residues. The DNA for the CDR3 is TGTGCCAGCAGCTCGCGACAGGGGGCGCGAAATGAGCAGTTCTTC. Its protein product is CASSSRQGARNEQFF.